These T cell receptor beta chains were read from a single sample in a study of blood T cell repertoires in COVID-19. Data came from immunoSEQ multiplex PCR; TCRdb stores just in-frame clones and leaves some out. Among some 140,000 clones listed, around three quarters were seen once. Sequenced: peripheral blood. The source is an elderly man with acute or convalescent COVID-19. The CDR3 runs from the conserved cysteine through the conserved F or W. The order of the fields is CDR3 protein, J gene, V gene.

CDR3 protein: CASALTGGAETQYF
J gene: TRBJ2-5
V gene: TRBV28

CDR3 protein: CASRFTGDLNYGYTF
J gene: TRBJ1-2
V gene: TRBV6-5

CDR3 protein: CASSQESYGELFF
J gene: TRBJ2-2
V gene: TRBV3-1/TRBV3-2

CDR3 protein: CASSPLAGANTGELFF
J gene: TRBJ2-2
V gene: TRBV18

CDR3 protein: CASRWQSNTGELFF
J gene: TRBJ2-2
V gene: TRBV2

CDR3 protein: CASSLEAGDNQPQHF
J gene: TRBJ1-5
V gene: TRBV5-1

CDR3 protein: CASSPQQGTEAFF
J gene: TRBJ1-1
V gene: TRBV3-1/TRBV3-2

CDR3 protein: CASSLYSGVSYNEQFF
J gene: TRBJ2-1
V gene: TRBV28

CDR3 protein: CASSEAHTGQVRETQYF
J gene: TRBJ2-5
V gene: TRBV6-1

CDR3 protein: CASRVAGQTNTGELFF
J gene: TRBJ2-2
V gene: TRBV28

CDR3 protein: CASSFRDRGTEAFF
J gene: TRBJ1-1
V gene: TRBV6-5

CDR3 protein: CASSYSRPGQGATWDTEAFF
J gene: TRBJ1-1
V gene: TRBV6-2/TRBV6-3

CDR3 protein: CASSPIGTEETQYF
J gene: TRBJ2-5
V gene: TRBV18

CDR3 protein: CASSFQGGAETQYF
J gene: TRBJ2-5
V gene: TRBV7-2

CDR3 protein: CASSLPGTGYSYEQYF
J gene: TRBJ2-7
V gene: TRBV5-1

CDR3 protein: CASSLGSGTDTDTQYF
J gene: TRBJ2-3
V gene: TRBV7-3

CDR3 protein: CASSSQGVTEKLFF
J gene: TRBJ1-4
V gene: TRBV6-2/TRBV6-3

CDR3 protein: CASSRGGQGYFEQYF
J gene: TRBJ2-7
V gene: TRBV3-1/TRBV3-2

CDR3 protein: CASGAGQGSYGYTF
J gene: TRBJ1-2
V gene: TRBV5-1

CDR3 protein: CAWSGTGRDYGYTF
J gene: TRBJ1-2
V gene: TRBV30

CDR3 protein: CASSRTGNQETQYF
J gene: TRBJ2-5
V gene: TRBV7-6

CDR3 protein: CASSLPGQVYEQYF
J gene: TRBJ2-7
V gene: TRBV11-1

CDR3 protein: CASSLVAGGRTGELFF
J gene: TRBJ2-2
V gene: TRBV7-6

CDR3 protein: CASAARRTEAFF
J gene: TRBJ1-1
V gene: TRBV7-9

CDR3 protein: CASSGWDSKYEQYF
J gene: TRBJ2-7
V gene: TRBV6-6

CDR3 protein: CASSLVSGVYEQYF
J gene: TRBJ2-7
V gene: TRBV7-9

CDR3 protein: CASSRTGYTSTDTQYF
J gene: TRBJ2-3
V gene: TRBV7-3

CDR3 protein: CASSRDRILGYTF
J gene: TRBJ1-2
V gene: TRBV5-6